The next 25 T cell receptor delta chains were all read from a single sample in a study of gamma-delta chains in newborns, infants, children. TCRdb re-analyzed the reads via CATT. The top ten clones hold 15% of a sample with a few thousand delta-chain clones, about 3% of them seen once. The sample was blood. The receptors were sampled from a child who was a newborn, infant or young child, either healthy, febrile or measles-vaccinated (not recorded which).

Worth noting for this clone: At one end, the junction sequence differs from germline, possibly due to a read error. The CDR3 DNA sequence: TGTGCAGCTTCGAGGGGGTTACTGGGGGATACGCGAGGCCGGCGAGCTTTGACAGCACGACTCTTCTTT. As protein: CAASRGLLGDTRGRRALTARLFF. This chain joins TRAV29/DV5 and TRDJ2; 13 bases align to TRDD3. The CDR3 is made up of 23 amino acids. Germline-derived CDR1 and CDR2 are NSMFDY and ISSIKDK.

About this clone itself: Only one base separates this from a far larger clonotype, so it likely reflects a read error. Other DNA sequences in the sample encode the same CDR3. The rearrangement uses TRDV2 and TRDJ2, with 7 positions matching TRDD3. Germline V gene data show CDR1 as GEAIGNYY and CDR2 as EKD. The CDR3 runs 16 residues. CDR3 nucleotide sequence: TGTGCCTGCGACACTAGTGGGGGAGCTTTGACAGCACAACTCTTCTTT. It is translated as CACDTSGGALTAQLFF.

This clone is medium-sized by share. This sample includes further DNA sequences coding for the same CDR3. This chain uses TRAV29/DV5 with TRDJ2; 9 bases line up with TRDD3. CDR3 size: 16 residues. Germline V gene data show CDR1 as NSMFDY and CDR2 as ISSIKDK. V dropped 0 bases and J dropped 5; count of bases not matched to a gene: 8. The CDR3 region is CAASGLGDLLTAQLFF. The CDR3 DNA follows: TGTGCAGCAAGCGGACTGGGGGACCTACTTACAGCACAACTCTTCTTT.

This clone showed up just a few times. A far more abundant clone sits one base away, making this likely a read error. The sample holds other DNA sequences that translate to the same CDR3. The chain uses TRDV2 and TRDJ1; 7 bases align to TRDD3. The CDR3 has 16 residues. CDR1 and CDR2 (germline): GEAIGNYY, EKD. With V trimmed by 1 base and J by 2 bases, 9 bases remained unmatched. The CDR3 reads CACDTGGGSYTDKLIF. Here the CDR3 DNA reads TGTGCCTGTGACACAGGAGGGGGATCGTATACCGATAAACTCATCTTT.

Within the sample, this clone is large. Other DNA sequences in this specimen translate into the identical CDR3. The rearrangement uses TRDV2 and TRDJ3; D uncertain. Germline CDR1 reads GEAIGNYY; CDR2 reads EKD. This CDR3 spans 17 amino acids. Between the trimmed V and J ends, which lost 1 base and 2 bases, there was a span of 11 bases. This CDR3 reads CACDTIYSPWDTRQMFF. As DNA, the CDR3 is TGTGCCTGTGACACGATCTACTCTCCCTGGGACACCCGACAGATGTTTTTC.

As for this clone: This DNA's translation differs at residue 16 from TCRdb's protein, which comes from a much larger clone; a read error is likely, and the protein shown is translated from the DNA. V is TRDV2 and J is TRDJ3; a weak D match, TRDD3 (5 bases). Germline CDR1 and CDR2: GEAIGNYY and EKD. This CDR3 has 19 residues. CDR3 loop: CACDPKGVSISWDTRRMFF. CDR3 sequence (DNA): TGTGCCTGTGACCCGAAGGGGGTTTCCATATCCTGGGACACCCGACGGATGTTTTTC.

In its sample, this clone was seen a few times. V usage is TRDV2 and J usage is TRDJ3; TRDD3 matches 7 bases. The V gene's germline CDR1 is GEAIGNYY and CDR2 EKD. The CDR3 has 18 amino acids. With 3 bases clipped from V and 0 bases from J, the junction kept 7 bases outside the gene matches. In nucleotides, the CDR3 is TGTGCCTGTGACTGGGGGACGATGAGCTCCTGGGACACCCGACAGATGTTTTTC. Translation gives CACDWGTMSSWDTRQMFF.

Within the sample, this clone is hyperexpanded (1% or more). Other nucleotide sequences in the sample specify the same CDR3. The CDR3 loop reads CACDTGGYSWDTRQMFF. CDR3 bases: TGTGCCTGTGACACTGGGGGATACTCCTGGGACACCCGACAGATGTTTTTC. This chain uses TRDV2 with TRDJ3, with 9 bases aligning to TRDD3. There are 17 residues in the CDR3. Germline V lookup: CDR1 GEAIGNYY, CDR2 EKD. Losses at the gene ends were 1 base for V and 0 bases for J; bases not matched to a gene: 0.

This clone was counted only a few times. This likely reflects a read error, since a far larger clone is one base away. Additional DNA sequences in this sample encode the identical CDR3. The chain combines TRDV2 with TRDJ2, with 9 bases lining up with TRDD3. CDR1 is GEAIGNYY, CDR2 EKD, per germline. The CDR3 runs to 20 residues. The DNA of the CDR3 is TGTGCCTGTGACGCCATGATACGACGGGGGGGGATACAGCTGACAGCCCAACTCTTCTTT. This encodes CACDAMIRRGGIQLTAQLFF.

About this clone itself: A far larger clone is only one base removed, so a read error is likely. Other nucleotide sequences from this sample produce the same CDR3. The rearrangement uses TRDV1 and TRDJ2; TRDD3 matches 7 bases. Germline V lookup: CDR1 TSWWSYY, CDR2 QGS. V lost 0 bases and J lost 2; bases outside the gene matches: 15. The CDR3 extends over 20 amino acids. The CDR3: CALGELGWNMGDPLTAQLFF. CDR3 sequence (DNA): TGTGCTCTTGGGGAACTAGGGTGGAACATGGGGGACCCCTTGACAGCACAACTCTTCTTT.

A word on this clone: A far larger clone is a single base away, which makes a read error likely. V gene TRDV1 combines with J gene TRDJ1; 12 positions match TRDD3. The CDR3 consists of 23 residues. Trimming took 2 bases from V and 3 from J; bases not matched to a gene: 25. Germline V gives CDR1 TSWWSYY, CDR2 QGS. CDR3 DNA: TGTGCTCTTGGGGAAAGTACCGTTGCTGGGGGATACGCAAGGGTGAAGAACGCCGATAAACTCATCTTT. It encodes CALGESTVAGGYARVKNADKLIF.

There are a few counts of this clone. The protein TCRdb gives is from a much larger clone and does not agree with this DNA's translation at residue 4, likely a read error; the protein shown here comes from the DNA. This sequence joins TRAV29/DV5 and TRDJ2, with 8 nucleotides matching TRDD3. This CDR3 has 16 residues. The germline V gene has CDR1 NSMFDY and CDR2 ISSIKDK. V lost 4 bases, J lost 4 bases, and 12 bases stayed unmatched. The CDR3 is CAAGALYWGSTAQLFF. In DNA form, the CDR3 reads TGTGCAGCAGGCGCGCTCTACTGGGGGTCGACAGCACAACTCTTCTTT.

There are a few counts of this clone. A much larger clone differs from this one at a single base, so this may be a read error. The V and J genes are TRDV2 and TRDJ3, with 12 nucleotides matching TRDD3. This CDR3 is built from 22 residues. Germline loops: CDR1 GEAIGNYY, CDR2 EKD. DNA for the CDR3: TGTGCCTGTGCCACCGATAAAACTGGGGGATACTTAAGCTCCTGGGACACCCGACAGATGTTTTTC. It is translated as CACATDKTGGYLSSWDTRQMFF.

By share, this clone counts as large. Other DNA sequences in this specimen translate into the identical CDR3. The chain is built from TRDV2 and TRDJ3; D is possibly TRDD3 (6 bases). V lost 1 base to trimming and J lost 4 bases, with 13 bases between them. This CDR3 spans 17 amino acids. Germline values: CDR1 GEAIGNYY, CDR2 EKD. The CDR3 nucleotides read TGTGCCTGTGACACAGGACTGGGAATATGGGACACCCGACAGATGTTTTTC. Amino acids: CACDTGLGIWDTRQMFF.

This clone came up a few times. The protein that TCRdb holds for this DNA derives from a much larger clone and differs from the translated DNA at residue 13, which likely indicates a read error; the protein shown here is translated from the DNA. This chain joins TRDV1 and TRDJ2; D perhaps matches TRDD3 (6 bases). Germline lookup yields CDR1 TSWWSYY and CDR2 QGS. The CDR3 is 15 residues long. CDR3 sequence: CALGELGILTAQPFF. CDR3 nucleotides: TGTGCTCTTGGGGAACTAGGGATATTGACAGCACAACCCTTCTTT.

This clone was detected only a few times. A far larger clone differs by one base, so this is likely a read error. Within the sample, other DNA sequences also encode this same CDR3. This sequence joins TRDV2 and TRDJ2; 12 bases are a match to TRDD3. Per germline, CDR1 GEAIGNYY and CDR2 EKD. Trimming at V came to 1 base and at J to 1 base, leaving 9 bases not matched to a gene. The CDR3 totals 19 residues. DNA of the CDR3: TGTGCCTGTGACACGGTCACTGGGGGATACAGCGGTTTGACAGCACAACTCTTCTTT. It translates to CACDTVTGGYSGLTAQLFF.

Worth noting for this clone: This may stem from a read error, because a much larger clone lies one nucleotide away. The chain couples TRAV29/DV5 to TRDJ2, with 7 bases fitting TRDD3. The germline V gene encodes CDR1 NSMFDY and CDR2 ISSIKDK. V shed 1 base, J shed 0 bases, and the junction held 30 bases outside the gene matches. There are 24 residues in the CDR3. The CDR3 sequence is CAASRWPSTRTGVYTGALTAQLFF. Here the CDR3 DNA reads TGTGCAGCAAGCCGATGGCCCTCTACCCGTACTGGGGTATACACCGGAGCTTTGACAGCACAACTCTTCTTT.

In this sample, this clone is medium-sized (0.01 to 0.1%). This chain joins TRDV2 and TRDJ3; TRDD3 is a possible D gene (6 bases). The V gene lost 0 bases and the J gene lost 3 bases, with 17 bases spanning the gap. Germline CDR1 and CDR2: GEAIGNYY and EKD. The CDR3 runs to 19 residues. The CDR3 coding sequence is TGTGCCTGTGACACCGTCCGGGATCGGGGGGACTGGGACACCCGACAGATGTTTTTC. This encodes CACDTVRDRGDWDTRQMFF.

On this clone: TCRdb pairs this DNA with a much larger clone's protein that differs at residue 5, likely a read error; the protein shown was translated from the DNA. The V call is TRAV29/DV5, the J call TRDJ1; TRDD3 matches at 10 bases. V shed 0 bases and J 2 bases; nucleotides not matched to a gene: 7. This CDR3 has 16 residues. Germline CDR1 reads NSMFDY; CDR2 reads ISSIKDK. CDR3 loop: CAASGKLLGDTDKLIF. The CDR3 coding sequence is TGTGCAGCAAGCGGAAAACTACTGGGGGATACCGATAAACTCATCTTT. Filled out from reference TRAV29/DV5 and TRDJ1, the complete variable domain reads DQQVKQNSPSLSVQEGRISILNCDYTNSMFDYFLWYKKYPAEGPTFLISISSIKDKNEDGRFTVFLNKSAKHLSLHIVPSQPGDSAVYFCAASGKLLGDTDKLIFGKGTRVTVEP.

With regard to this clone: The TCRdb protein comes from a much larger clone and disagrees with this DNA's translation at residue 5, likely due to a read error; the protein given here is derived from the DNA. This chain joins TRDV2 and TRDJ3; the D is unclear. The CDR3 length is 17 residues. With 3 bases removed from V and 2 bases from J, the gap between germline ends came to 13 bases. From germline, CDR1 is GEAIGNYY and CDR2 EKD. This CDR3 reads CACDSVEGAWDTRQMFF. The CDR3 DNA is TGTGCCTGTGACTCCGTGGAGGGTGCCTGGGACACCCGACAGATGTTTTTC.

As regards this clone: Translating this DNA gives a protein that differs at residue 4 from the TCRdb one, which belongs to a much larger clone; a read error is likely, and the protein shown is this translation. The V call is TRDV2, the J call TRDJ3; tentatively, D is TRDD3 (6 bases). V gave up 5 bases and J gave up 0 bases, with 10 bases separating them. The CDR3 contains 16 residues. Per the germline V gene, CDR1 is GEAIGNYY and CDR2 is EKD. The CDR3 coding sequence is TGTGCCTGTGGCTGGGGATTCTCCTGGGACACCCGACAGATGTTTTTC. Protein product: CACGWGFSWDTRQMFF.

Turning to this clone: The protein TCRdb lists belongs to a much larger clone and differs from this DNA's translation at residue 9, which points to a read error; the protein shown is made from the DNA. The chain uses TRDV2 and TRDJ3; 8 nucleotides align to TRDD3. The CDR3 is made up of 18 amino acids. V was pared by 2 bases and J by 2 bases, with 7 bases of the junction left unmatched. The germline gives CDR1 GEAIGNYY, CDR2 EKD. The CDR3 DNA is TGTGCCTGTGACAAAGTACTGGGGGGTACCTGGGACACCCGACAGATGTTTTTC. It translates to CACDKVLGGTWDTRQMFF.

Only a few counts were recorded for this clone. A far larger clone differs by one base, so this is likely a read error. This chain links TRAV29/DV5 with TRDJ1; 11 nucleotides align to TRDD3. Per the germline V gene, CDR1 is NSMFDY and CDR2 is ISSIKDK. The CDR3 length is 22 residues. CDR3 region: CAASARPYSYVLGDKVTDKPIF. The CDR3 DNA follows: TGTGCAGCAAGCGCGCGTCCCTACTCGTACGTACTGGGGGATAAAGTTACCGATAAACCCATCTTT.

This clone was detected only a few times. It is likely a read error: a sequence one base away is far more abundant. At the DNA level, this CDR3 is encoded by other sequences in the same sample as well. The chain combines TRDV2 with TRDJ1, with 7 bases identical to TRDD3. The germline gives CDR1 GEAIGNYY, CDR2 EKD. CDR3 size: 15 residues. CDR3 DNA: TGCGCCTGTGACACCGCCTGGGGGGTCACCGATAAACTCATCTTT. Residues: CACDTAWGVTDKLIF.

This clone appeared a few times. This DNA's translation differs at residue 6 from TCRdb's protein, which comes from a much larger clone; a read error is likely, and the protein shown is translated from the DNA. The genes are TRDV2 and TRDJ3; 13 bases fit TRDD3. The germline gives CDR1 GEAIGNYY, CDR2 EKD. The length of the CDR3 is 20 residues. J lost 0 bases, V lost 2 bases, and 6 bases had no gene match. The CDR3 spells CACDKRYWGIRSWDTRQMFF. The CDR3 coding sequence is TGTGCCTGTGACAAAAGGTACTGGGGGATACGCTCCTGGGACACCCGACAGATGTTTTTC.